This T cell receptor beta chain was captured in a study of blood T cells in healthy people across ages. Study-level results: The authors considered diversity estimates from one million T cells to be underestimates.

The CDR3 is 14 residues long. The germline V gene encodes CDR1 DFQATT and CDR2 SNEGSKA (reference sequence). Trimming cost V 1 base and J 11 bases, with 20 bases left between them. PCR was performed a second time for roughly 7 to 12 cycles using a sample-barcoded 5' primer and a J-beta primer mix. TCRdb reprocessed the 5' RACE reads via MiXCR and lists one record per CDR3 protein. The sample carries about a million distinct CDR3 sequences, 51% recorded once. Healthy Caucasian individuals from Russia aged about 6 to 95 were enrolled as donors. Of note for this clonotype: Its target is unknown.

This sequence joins TRBV20-1 and TRBJ2-5; tentative D call: TRBD2 (5 bases). Sequencing was performed on blood. This TCR was sampled from an older woman in good health. The CDR3: CSARALLGFNEQYF. In DNA, the CDR3 is TGCAGTGCTAGAGCCTTACTAGGTTTCAATGAGCAGTACTTC.